The rows below give T cell receptor beta chains drawn from one sample of a study of T-cell reconstitution after alpha-beta-depleted transplantation in children. MiXCR, run by TCRdb on the PCR reads, gives a single entry per CDR3 protein. The sample lists fewer than 1 million distinct CDR3 sequences, roughly 16% occurring once. The material was PBMCs, mostly from graft donor cells, obtained 360 days after TCRalphabeta/CD19-depleted stem cell transplant. These receptor sequences come from a male patient younger than 18 who had a stem cell transplant for acute lymphoblastic leukemia, so the T cells may come from the graft donor. Each CDR3 is given with its conserved first and last residue. D genes are given only for firm matches. Rows give clone size only sometimes, using once, few, many, or a class for an expanded clone.

d_call j_call v_call cdr3_length clone_size cdr3_nt cdr3_aa
TRBD1 TRBJ2-5 TRBV2 12 few TGTGCCAGCAGCAAGGACAGGGGAGCCCAGTACTTC CASSKDRGAQYF
NA TRBJ1-2 TRBV20-1 11 NA TGCAGTGCTAGTTCTGACTATGGCTACACCTTC CSASSDYGYTF
TRBD1 TRBJ2-1 TRBV19 15 NA TGTGCCAGTAGTATACTCCCGGGACAGACCAATGAGCAGTTCTTC CASSILPGQTNEQFF
TRBD2 TRBJ2-3 TRBV7-6 17 few TGTGCCAGCAGCTTAACTAGCGGGCATCGGAGCACAGATACGCAGTATTTT CASSLTSGHRSTDTQYF
NA TRBJ2-1 TRBV27 15 NA TGTGCCAGCAGTTTAGAGTGGTGGACCATCAATGAGCAGTTCTTC CASSLEWWTINEQFF
TRBD1 TRBJ2-5 TRBV5-1 18 few TGCGCCAGCAGCTTAACGGGACAGCCCGTCCTAAAGAAAGAGACCCAGTACTTC CASSLTGQPVLKKETQYF
TRBD1 TRBJ2-5 TRBV6-5 15 few TGTGCCAGCAGTTATTCGCAGGGACAGCAAGAGACCCAGTACTTC CASSYSQGQQETQYF
NA TRBJ2-1 TRBV11-2 14 few TGTGCCAGCAGCCACGGCGTTCCGGGGAATGAGCAGTTCTTC CASSHGVPGNEQFF
TRBD2 TRBJ2-1 TRBV7-8 17 NA TGTGCCAGCAGCCCAAAACCGGGGACTAGCGGCGACAATGAGCAGTTCTTC CASSPKPGTSGDNEQFF
TRBD1 TRBJ2-7 TRBV9 14 many TGTGCCAGCAGCGACTCGACAGGGTCCTACGAGCAGTACTTC CASSDSTGSYEQYF
TRBD2 TRBJ2-1 TRBV20-1 14 few TGCAGTGCTAGAAGGGGACTAGCTCGTAATGAGCAGTTCTTC CSARRGLARNEQFF
TRBD2 TRBJ2-2 TRBV5-1 16 many TGCGCCAGCAGCTCTAGCGGGAGAACCAACACCGGGGAGCTGTTTTTT CASSSSGRTNTGELFF
NA TRBJ1-2 TRBV7-2 17 few TGTGCCAGCAGCTTAGCCCCGGGACTCTTAACCGGTCATGGCTACACCTTC CASSLAPGLLTGHGYTF
TRBD2 TRBJ2-7 TRBV20-1 15 NA TGCAGTGCTAGAGACGGGACTAGCGGGAAGAGAGCGCAGTACTTC CSARDGTSGKRAQYF
NA TRBJ2-1 TRBV20-1 11 few TGCAGTGCCGAAGAAAGGTATGAGCAGTTCTTC CSAEERYEQFF
NA TRBJ1-1 TRBV12-3/TRBV12-4 14 few TGTGCCAGCAGTTTTGCCTTCACGGACACTGAAGCTTTCTTT CASSFAFTDTEAFF
NA TRBJ2-5 TRBV9 13 NA TGTGCCAGCAGCGTAAGGTCTGAAGAGACCCAGTACTTC CASSVRSEETQYF
NA TRBJ2-5 TRBV10-1 15 NA TGCGCCAGCAGTGAGTCAGGACGGTGGGGAGAGACCCAGTACTTC CASSESGRWGETQYF
TRBD2 TRBJ2-5 TRBV11-2 15 NA TGTGCCAGCAGCATAGGACTAGCGGGAGTGGAGACCCAGTACTTC CASSIGLAGVETQYF
NA TRBJ2-2 TRBV4-1 16 NA TGCGCCAGCAGCCAAGGTTTGAGGATACACACCGGGGAGCTGTTTTTT CASSQGLRIHTGELFF
NA TRBJ1-6 TRBV5-1 15 few TGCGCCAGCAGTTCCGCTGGGGGGAGGAATTCACCCCTCCACTTT CASSSAGGRNSPLHF
TRBD1 TRBJ2-5 TRBV25-1 15 few TGTGCCAGCAGTGTCTTGAGGACAGGCCAAGAGACCCAGTACTTC CASSVLRTGQETQYF
NA TRBJ2-1 TRBV7-2 17 few TGTGCCAGCAGCTTACGGGGGTGGAGGGCCAGGTACAATGAGCAGTTCTTC CASSLRGWRARYNEQFF
TRBD1 TRBJ2-5 TRBV29-1 13 few TGCAGCGGAGACCGGGACAGGAGAGAGACCCAGTACTTC CSGDRDRRETQYF
TRBD2 TRBJ2-1 TRBV5-1 14 few TGCGCCAGCAGGGAGCCGGGACTACACAATGAGCAGTTCTTC CASREPGLHNEQFF
TRBD2 TRBJ2-5 TRBV7-9 16 NA TGTGCCAGCAGCCTAGGGGGACTAGCGGTTCGACGGACCCAGTACTTC CASSLGGLAVRRTQYF
NA TRBJ1-3 TRBV10-3 12 NA TGTGCCATCAGTGAGGGCCGAAACACCATATATTTT CAISEGRNTIYF
NA TRBJ2-1 TRBV7-9 15 few TGTGCCAGCAGCTCTACAGGGACGTCCTACAATGAGCAGTTCTTC CASSSTGTSYNEQFF
TRBD1 TRBJ1-2 TRBV11-2 16 few TGTGCCAGCAGCAGAAACAGGGGGCCCTCGTCCTATGGCTACACCTTC CASSRNRGPSSYGYTF
NA TRBJ2-3 TRBV24-1 15 few TGTGCCACCAGTGATGGTGGGCGGACCGCAGATACGCAGTATTTT CATSDGGRTADTQYF
NA TRBJ2-1 TRBV29-1 20 NA TGCAGCGTTGAAGACGTCATGAGGTCCGGGACGGAAAGCTCCTACAATGAGCAGTTCTTC CSVEDVMRSGTESSYNEQFF
TRBD2 TRBJ2-5 TRBV19 14 NA TGTGCCAGTAGGATTAGCGGGTCGGGAGAGACCCAGTACTTC CASRISGSGETQYF
TRBD1 TRBJ2-7 TRBV27 15 few TGTGCCAGCAGTTGGACAGGTCTTACAACCTACGAGCAGTACTTC CASSWTGLTTYEQYF
NA TRBJ1-5 TRBV6-2/TRBV6-3 13 few TGTGCCAGCAGTTACCTGGGGGCGAAGCCCCAGCATTTT CASSYLGAKPQHF
TRBD1 TRBJ1-5 TRBV7-9 14 many TGTGCCAGCAGTTCCGACAGGGGGGACCAGCCCCAGCATTTT CASSSDRGDQPQHF
TRBD1 TRBJ2-2 TRBV29-1 12 many TGCAGCGTTGTAAGGGGGCCCGGGGAGCTGTTTTTT CSVVRGPGELFF
TRBD2 TRBJ2-5 TRBV20-1 14 NA TGCAGTGCCAGGGAGGGCCCCGCTGTAGAGACCCAGTACTTC CSAREGPAVETQYF
NA TRBJ2-1 TRBV19 15 NA TGTGCCAGTAGGTTAGGCAGGGGCTCCTACAATGAGCAGTTCTTC CASRLGRGSYNEQFF
NA TRBJ2-7 TRBV7-6 16 NA TGTGCCAGCAGCCCCACTCTGAAGGCAGGTTTCGACGAGCAGTACTTC CASSPTLKAGFDEQYF
NA TRBJ2-7 TRBV7-6 12 few TGTGCCAGCAGCTTAGCGCGGCACGAGCAGTACTTC CASSLARHEQYF
NA TRBJ2-2 TRBV24-1 14 NA TGTGCCACCGCGGGATCGCCTAACACCGGGGAGCTGTTTTTT CATAGSPNTGELFF
NA TRBJ2-1 TRBV15 14 NA TGTGCCACGGGCAGGGGCTGGTCTTTGGATGAGCAGTTCTTC CATGRGWSLDEQFF
TRBD2 TRBJ2-1 TRBV5-1 15 few TGCGCCAGCAGGGGGGGAGCGGGATTAGTCAGGGAGCAGTTCTTC CASRGGAGLVREQFF
NA TRBJ2-3 TRBV11-1 16 few TGTGCCAGCAGTCGAGGCCGGGGGCTCTACACAGATACGCAGTATTTT CASSRGRGLYTDTQYF
NA TRBJ2-7 TRBV6-9 13 few TGTGCCAGCAGTTATCTAGGGGGTTACGAGCAGTACTTC CASSYLGGYEQYF
NA TRBJ2-7 TRBV7-6 15 NA TGTGCCAGCAGCTTAGATAGCGGCAAGGTGGACGAGCAGTACTTC CASSLDSGKVDEQYF